These T cell receptor beta chains were read from a single sample in a study of identical twins. TCRdb re-derived calls from the 5' RACE reads in MiXCR, one entry per CDR3 protein. The data show a few hundred thousand distinct CDR3 sequences, 7% to 9.5% seen once. The sample was naive T cells sorted from blood. The source is a woman between 45 and 65 years old in good health. Both conserved end residues are part of each CDR3. D genes are given only for firm matches. Clone sizes are given selectively: once, few, many, or a class where the clone is expanded.

abundance,d_gene,j_gene,v_gene,CDR3aa,CDR3nt
many,.,TRBJ2-1,TRBV12-3/TRBV12-4,CASSLGLYYNEQFF,TGTGCCAGCAGTTTAGGACTATACTACAATGAGCAGTTCTTC
few,TRBD1,TRBJ1-2,TRBV29-1,CSVGTGLNYGYTF,TGCAGCGTCGGGACAGGTCTCAACTATGGCTACACCTTC
few,.,TRBJ1-4,TRBV12-3/TRBV12-4,CASSTDGKRGEKLFF,TGTGCCAGCAGTACCGACGGCAAACGGGGCGAAAAACTGTTTTTT
.,.,TRBJ2-3,TRBV15,CATSSSDVGVTQYF,TGTGCCACCAGCAGTTCCGATGTTGGGGTTACGCAGTATTTT
.,TRBD2,TRBJ2-5,TRBV20-1,CSARRPGRAEETQYF,TGCAGTGCTAGAAGGCCCGGGAGGGCCGAGGAGACCCAGTACTTC
few,.,TRBJ1-3,TRBV7-2,CASSFRFPSSGNTIYF,TGTGCCAGCAGCTTTCGATTCCCGAGCTCTGGAAACACCATATATTTT
.,TRBD2,TRBJ2-3,TRBV11-3,CASSPLAGELDTQYF,TGTGCCAGCAGCCCGTTAGCGGGAGAGTTAGATACGCAGTATTTT
.,TRBD1,TRBJ2-5,TRBV4-1,CASSRRTGGETQYF,TGCGCCAGCAGCCGACGGACAGGGGGAGAGACCCAGTACTTC
.,.,TRBJ2-2,TRBV9,CASSVALRGASRTGELFF,TGTGCCAGCAGCGTAGCCCTTCGTGGGGCCTCGCGCACCGGGGAGCTGTTTTTT
few,.,TRBJ2-5,TRBV30,CAWNRVQETQYF,TGTGCCTGGAACCGGGTTCAAGAGACCCAGTACTTC
few,.,TRBJ2-2,TRBV5-6,CASSLGRPGELFF,TGTGCCAGCAGCCTGGGGAGGCCCGGGGAGCTGTTTTTT
many,TRBD1,TRBJ2-1,TRBV5-1,CASSSDRGRNNEQFF,TGCGCCAGCAGCTCGGACAGGGGCCGAAACAATGAGCAGTTCTTC
few,.,TRBJ2-3,TRBV7-6,CASSSATSTDTQYF,TGTGCCAGCAGCTCTGCGACTAGCACAGATACGCAGTATTTT
many,.,TRBJ2-5,TRBV6-1,CASRRDSQETQYF,TGTGCCAGCCGACGGGACTCCCAAGAGACCCAGTACTTC
many,.,TRBJ2-1,TRBV29-1,CSARLIYNEQFF,TGCAGCGCCAGGTTAATCTACAATGAGCAGTTCTTC
.,.,TRBJ1-2,TRBV20-1,CSARGGAGYGYTF,TGCAGTGCTAGAGGAGGGGCAGGCTATGGCTACACCTTC
.,.,TRBJ1-2,TRBV6-5,CASRGRSNYGYTF,TGTGCCAGCCGGGGCCGCTCTAACTATGGCTACACCTTC
few,TRBD2,TRBJ2-3,TRBV29-1,CSVEGTSGSNTDTQYF,TGCAGCGTTGAGGGGACTAGCGGGAGTAACACAGATACGCAGTATTTT
few,.,TRBJ2-3,TRBV27,CASSLAAGWGTDTQYF,TGTGCCAGCAGTTTAGCGGCGGGGTGGGGCACAGATACGCAGTATTTT
.,.,TRBJ2-3,TRBV2,CASSTFSTDTQYF,TGTGCCAGCAGTACGTTTAGCACAGATACGCAGTATTTT
few,TRBD2,TRBJ2-3,TRBV4-1,CASSQDGAGGIIDTQYF,TGCGCCAGCAGCCAAGATGGGGCGGGAGGAATCATAGATACGCAGTATTTT
.,.,TRBJ2-3,TRBV7-3,CASSLSAGTTDTQYF,TGTGCCAGCAGCTTAAGTGCAGGGACCACAGATACGCAGTATTTT
.,TRBD1,TRBJ1-1,TRBV12-3/TRBV12-4,CASSPTTGANTEAFF,TGTGCCAGCAGTCCGACGACAGGGGCGAACACTGAAGCTTTCTTT
few,TRBD2,TRBJ2-1,TRBV11-3,CASSPTSGRAPFSYNEQFF,TGTGCCAGCAGCCCCACTAGCGGGAGGGCCCCTTTCTCCTACAATGAGCAGTTCTTC
.,.,TRBJ2-4,TRBV7-2,CASSLGATKNIQYF,TGTGCCAGCAGCTTAGGCGCCACCAAAAACATTCAGTACTTC
few,.,TRBJ2-1,TRBV24-1,CATSDRGGEQFF,TGTGCCACCAGTGATAGGGGAGGTGAGCAGTTCTTC
few,TRBD2,TRBJ2-1,TRBV18,CASSRLAGEIYNEQFF,TGTGCCAGCTCAAGGTTAGCGGGAGAGATCTACAATGAGCAGTTCTTC
few,TRBD2,TRBJ2-1,TRBV5-1,CASLPPGLASDEQFF,TGCGCCAGCCTACCACCGGGACTAGCTTCCGATGAGCAGTTCTTC
.,.,TRBJ1-6,TRBV14,CASSQAPGAHSPLHF,TGTGCCAGCAGCCAAGCTCCGGGGGCTCATTCACCCCTCCACTTT